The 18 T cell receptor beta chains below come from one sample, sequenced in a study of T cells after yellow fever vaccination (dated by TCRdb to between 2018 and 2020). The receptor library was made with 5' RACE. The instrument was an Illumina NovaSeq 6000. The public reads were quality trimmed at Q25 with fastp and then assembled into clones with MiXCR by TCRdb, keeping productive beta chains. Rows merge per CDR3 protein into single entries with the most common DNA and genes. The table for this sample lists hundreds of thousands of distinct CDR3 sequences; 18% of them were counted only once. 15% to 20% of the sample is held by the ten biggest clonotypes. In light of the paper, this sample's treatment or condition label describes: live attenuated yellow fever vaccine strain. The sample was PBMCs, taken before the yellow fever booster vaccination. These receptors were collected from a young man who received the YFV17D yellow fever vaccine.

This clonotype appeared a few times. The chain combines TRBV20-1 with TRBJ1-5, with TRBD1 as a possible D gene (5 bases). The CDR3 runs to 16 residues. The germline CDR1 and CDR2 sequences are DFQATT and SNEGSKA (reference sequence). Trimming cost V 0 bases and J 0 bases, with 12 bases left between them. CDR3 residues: CSAREGGVYSNQPQHF. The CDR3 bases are TGCAGTGCTAGAGAGGGGGGGGTGTATAGCAATCAGCCCCAGCATTTT.

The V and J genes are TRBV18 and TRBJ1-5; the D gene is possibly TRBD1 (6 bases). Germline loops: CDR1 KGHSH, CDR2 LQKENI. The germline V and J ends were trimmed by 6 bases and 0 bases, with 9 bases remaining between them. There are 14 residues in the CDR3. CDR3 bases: TGTGCCAGCTCGGGGGCCAATAGCAATCAGCCCCAGCATTTT. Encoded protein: CASSGANSNQPQHF.

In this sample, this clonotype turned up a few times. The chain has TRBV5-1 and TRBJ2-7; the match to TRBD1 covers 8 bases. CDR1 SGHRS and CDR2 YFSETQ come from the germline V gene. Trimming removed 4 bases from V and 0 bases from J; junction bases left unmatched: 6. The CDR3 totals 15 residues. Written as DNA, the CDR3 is TGCGCCAGCAGCGAGGGGACAGGTAGCTCCTACGAGCAGTACTTC. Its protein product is CASSEGTGSSYEQYF.

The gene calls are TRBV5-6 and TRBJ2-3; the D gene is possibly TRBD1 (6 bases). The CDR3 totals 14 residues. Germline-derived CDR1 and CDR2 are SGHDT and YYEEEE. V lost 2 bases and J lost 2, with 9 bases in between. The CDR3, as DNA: TGTGCCAGCAGCTTAGGGGGATTCACAGATACGCAGTATTTT. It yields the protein CASSLGGFTDTQYF. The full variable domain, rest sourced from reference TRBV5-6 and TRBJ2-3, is DAGVTQSPTHLIKTRGQQVTLRCSPKSGHDTVSWYQQALGQGPQFIFQYYEEEERQRGNFPDRFSGHQFPNYSSELNVNALLLGDSALYLCASSLGGFTDTQYFGPGTRLTVL.

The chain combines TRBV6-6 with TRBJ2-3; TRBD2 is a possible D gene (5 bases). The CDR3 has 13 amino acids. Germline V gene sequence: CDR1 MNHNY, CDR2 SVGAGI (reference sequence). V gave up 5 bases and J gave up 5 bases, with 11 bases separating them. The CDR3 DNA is TGTGCCAGCAGTCCGGACGGACTAGATACGCAGTATTTT. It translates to CASSPDGLDTQYF.

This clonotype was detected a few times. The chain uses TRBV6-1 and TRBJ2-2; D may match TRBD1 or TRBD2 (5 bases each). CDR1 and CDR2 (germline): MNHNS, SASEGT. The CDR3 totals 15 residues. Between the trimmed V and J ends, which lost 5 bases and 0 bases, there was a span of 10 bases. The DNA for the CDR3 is TGTGCCAGCAGTCGGGACGGAACGAACACCGGGGAGCTGTTTTTT. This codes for CASSRDGTNTGELFF.

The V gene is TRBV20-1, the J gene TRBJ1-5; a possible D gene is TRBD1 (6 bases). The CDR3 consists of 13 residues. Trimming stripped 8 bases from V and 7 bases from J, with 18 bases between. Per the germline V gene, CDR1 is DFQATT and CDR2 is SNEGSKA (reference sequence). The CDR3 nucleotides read TGCAGTATTATAAAGGGGGGGCGGCAGCCCCAGCATTTT. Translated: CSIIKGGRQPQHF.

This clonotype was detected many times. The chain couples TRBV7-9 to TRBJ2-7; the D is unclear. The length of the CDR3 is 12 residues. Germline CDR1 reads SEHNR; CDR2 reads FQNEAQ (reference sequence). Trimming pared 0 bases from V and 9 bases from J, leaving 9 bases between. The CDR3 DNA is TGTGCCAGCAGCTTAGCACCGGTAGGGCAGTACTTC. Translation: CASSLAPVGQYF.

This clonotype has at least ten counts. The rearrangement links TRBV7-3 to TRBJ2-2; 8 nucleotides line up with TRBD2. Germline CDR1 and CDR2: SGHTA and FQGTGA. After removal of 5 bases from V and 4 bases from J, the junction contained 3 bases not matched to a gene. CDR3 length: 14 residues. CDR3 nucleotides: TGTGCCAGCAGCCTAGGGACTAGCACCGGGGAGCTGTTTTTT. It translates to CASSLGTSTGELFF.

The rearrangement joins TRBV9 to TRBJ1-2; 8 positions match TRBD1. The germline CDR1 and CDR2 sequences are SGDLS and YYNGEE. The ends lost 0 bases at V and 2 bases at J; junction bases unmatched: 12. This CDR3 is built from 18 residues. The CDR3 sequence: CASSVGFRGQAVNYGYTF. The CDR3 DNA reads TGTGCCAGCAGCGTAGGGTTTAGGGGACAGGCAGTCAACTATGGCTACACCTTC. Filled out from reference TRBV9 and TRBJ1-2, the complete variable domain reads DSGVTQTPKHLITATGQRVTLRCSPRSGDLSVYWYQQSLDQGLQFLIQYYNGEERAKGNILERFSAQQFPDLHSELNLSSLELGDSALYFCASSVGFRGQAVNYGYTFGSGTRLTVV.

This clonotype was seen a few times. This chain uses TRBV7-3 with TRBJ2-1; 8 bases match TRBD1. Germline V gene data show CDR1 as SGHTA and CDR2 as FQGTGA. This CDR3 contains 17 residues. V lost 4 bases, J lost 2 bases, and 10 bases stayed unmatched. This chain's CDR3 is CASSSSVRTGTYNEQFF. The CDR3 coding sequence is TGTGCCAGCAGCTCGTCGGTTCGGACAGGGACCTACAATGAGCAGTTCTTC.

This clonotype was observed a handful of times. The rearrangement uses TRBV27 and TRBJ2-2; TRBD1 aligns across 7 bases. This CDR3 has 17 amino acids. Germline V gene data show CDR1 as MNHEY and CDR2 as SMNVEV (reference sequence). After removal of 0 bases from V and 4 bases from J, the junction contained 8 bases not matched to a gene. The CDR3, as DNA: TGTGCCAGCAGTTTATCTGGCCCTCGACAGGGCACCGGGGAGCTGTTTTTT. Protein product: CASSLSGPRQGTGELFF.

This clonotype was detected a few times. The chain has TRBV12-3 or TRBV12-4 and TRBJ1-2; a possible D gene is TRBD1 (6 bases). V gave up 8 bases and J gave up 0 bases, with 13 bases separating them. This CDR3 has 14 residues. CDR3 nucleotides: TGTGCCAGCGCTTGGGACAAAACTAACTATGGCTACACCTTC. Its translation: CASAWDKTNYGYTF.

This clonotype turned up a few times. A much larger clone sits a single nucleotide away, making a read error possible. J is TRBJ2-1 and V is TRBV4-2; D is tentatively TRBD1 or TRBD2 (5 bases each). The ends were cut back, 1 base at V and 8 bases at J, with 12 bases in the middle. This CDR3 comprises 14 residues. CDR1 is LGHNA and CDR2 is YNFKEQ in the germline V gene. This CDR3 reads CASSQVGDGDEQFF. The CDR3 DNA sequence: TGTGCCAGCAGCCAAGTAGGGGACGGCGATGAGCAGTTCTTC.

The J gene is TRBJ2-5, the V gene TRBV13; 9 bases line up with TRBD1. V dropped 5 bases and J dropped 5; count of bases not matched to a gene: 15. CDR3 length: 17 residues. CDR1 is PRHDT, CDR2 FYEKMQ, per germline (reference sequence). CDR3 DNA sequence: TGTGCCAGCAGCCCCGCATGGGGACAGGGACTGAGCGAGACCCAGTACTTC. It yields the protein CASSPAWGQGLSETQYF.

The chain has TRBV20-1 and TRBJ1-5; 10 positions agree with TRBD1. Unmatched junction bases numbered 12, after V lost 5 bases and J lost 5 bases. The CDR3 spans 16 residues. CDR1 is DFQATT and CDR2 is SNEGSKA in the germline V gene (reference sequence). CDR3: CSAWDRGSSKDQPQHF. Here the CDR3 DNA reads TGCAGTGCTTGGGACAGGGGTTCCAGTAAAGATCAGCCCCAGCATTTT.

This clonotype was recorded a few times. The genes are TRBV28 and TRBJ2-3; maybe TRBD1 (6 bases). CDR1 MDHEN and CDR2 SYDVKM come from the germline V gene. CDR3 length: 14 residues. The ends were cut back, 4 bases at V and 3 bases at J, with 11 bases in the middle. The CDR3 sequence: CASSYLGATDTQYF. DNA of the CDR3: TGTGCCAGCAGTTACTTGGGGGCTACAGATACGCAGTATTTT.

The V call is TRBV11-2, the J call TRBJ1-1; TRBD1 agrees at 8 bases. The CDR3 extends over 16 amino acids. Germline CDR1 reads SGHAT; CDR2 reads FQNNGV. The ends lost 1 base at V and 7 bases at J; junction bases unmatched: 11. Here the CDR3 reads CASSLAVQTGDNEAFF. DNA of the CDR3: TGTGCCAGCAGCTTAGCGGTTCAGACAGGGGATAATGAAGCTTTCTTT. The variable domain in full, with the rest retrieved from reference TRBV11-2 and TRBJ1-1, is EAGVAQSPRYKIIEKRQSVAFWCNPISGHATLYWYQQILGQGPKLLIQFQNNGVVDDSQLPKDRFSAERLKGVDSTLKIQPAKLEDSAVYLCASSLAVQTGDNEAFFGQGTRLTVV.